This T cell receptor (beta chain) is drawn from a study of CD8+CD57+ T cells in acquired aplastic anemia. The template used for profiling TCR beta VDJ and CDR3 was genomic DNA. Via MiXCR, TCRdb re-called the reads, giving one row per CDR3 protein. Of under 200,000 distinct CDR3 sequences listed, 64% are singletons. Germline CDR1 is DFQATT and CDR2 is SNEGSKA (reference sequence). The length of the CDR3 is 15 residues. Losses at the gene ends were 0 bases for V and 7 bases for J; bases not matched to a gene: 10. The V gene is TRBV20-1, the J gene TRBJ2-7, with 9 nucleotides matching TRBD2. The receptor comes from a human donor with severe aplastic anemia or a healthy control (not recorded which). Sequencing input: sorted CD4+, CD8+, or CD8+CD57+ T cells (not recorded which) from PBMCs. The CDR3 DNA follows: TGCAGTGCTAGAGAAAGGGCTAGCGGGAAAGGTGAGCAGTACTTC. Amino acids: CSARERASGKGEQYF.